The rows below give T cell receptor beta chains drawn from one sample of a study of CD8 T cells in ankylosing spondylitis. TCRdb recomputed calls from the 5' RACE reads with MiXCR, one row per CDR3 protein. This table holds about 260,000 distinct CDR3 sequences, about 24% found once. The sequenced sample consisted of blood, either unsorted or a sorted T cell fraction (not recorded which). The source of these receptors is a male donor with ankylosing spondylitis or in good health (not recorded which). CDR3s leave out the opening cysteine and the closing phenylalanine or tryptophan.

V	J	CDR3
TRBV20-1	TRBJ2-3	SASQGAGPGDTQY
TRBV29-1	TRBJ1-1	SVTGQGLTEAF
TRBV6-1	TRBJ2-3	ASSRGTSGSTDTQY
TRBV20-1	TRBJ2-6	SASAERETGRGGFGANVLT
TRBV3-1	TRBJ2-1	ASSLLLAGGGEQF
TRBV28	TRBJ2-5	ASSLSGPGKKTQY
TRBV5-1	TRBJ2-5	ASSSRGTAETQY
TRBV7-2	TRBJ2-5	ASSQRTGRETQY
TRBV7-9	TRBJ2-1	ASSWDRGYNEQF
TRBV29-1	TRBJ2-3	SVAGVAGTLDTQY
TRBV25-1	TRBJ1-2	ASSAGLGGGYT
TRBV20-1	TRBJ2-5	SARDGGSGQETQY
TRBV29-1	TRBJ2-5	SAGRAQETQY
TRBV7-2	TRBJ2-1	ASSLRRGEQF
TRBV29-1	TRBJ1-2	SAGGGQGWYGYT